These 22 T cell receptor beta chains came from one sample sequenced in a study of tumor and adjacent non-tumor tissue in lung cancer. This sample's RNA came from whole unsorted tissue. A modified ARM-PCR protocol with three rounds of nested PCR amplified TCRbeta. TCRdb re-called the multiplex PCR reads with MiXCR, one entry per CDR3 protein. This sample has some 78,000 distinct CDR3 sequences, with around 85% found just once. Sequencing used lung tumor tissue. All receptors come from a woman aged 45 to 65 with non-small cell lung cancer.

This clonotype was seen a handful of times. A read error may produce the germline difference seen at one junction end. The chain links TRBV28 to TRBJ1-1, with a possible D match to TRBD1 (6 bases). The CDR3 length is 14 residues. CDR1 MDHEN and CDR2 SYDVKM come from the germline V gene. CDR3 protein: CVSRPGHEDTEAFF. CDR3 DNA sequence: TGTGTCAGCAGGCCGGGACACGAGGACACTGAAGCTTTCTTT.

This clonotype came up many times. The rearrangement joins TRBV6-2 or TRBV6-3 to TRBJ2-2, with D maybe TRBD2 (7 bases). V was pared by 2 bases and J by 7 bases, with 14 bases between. The CDR3 has 15 residues. The germline V gene has CDR1 MNHEY and CDR2 SVGEGT. CDR3 bases: TGTGCCAGCAGTTACGAGGGCGGGGGCTACGGGGAGCTGTTTTTT. It translates to CASSYEGGGYGELFF.

As regards this clonotype: The CDR3 end shows no conserved phenylalanine or tryptophan, and so a read error is likely. V and J are TRBV6-5 and TRBJ2-7; D uncertain. CDR1 is MNHEY, CDR2 SVGAGI, per germline. Trimming removed 2 bases from V and 2 bases from J, with 13 bases in between. The CDR3 runs 15 residues. Written as DNA, the CDR3 is TGTGCCAGCAGTTACACGGCGGAAGTTACCTACGAGCAGTACTTA. This codes for CASSYTAEVTYEQYL.

Comments on this clonotype: The final CDR3 position lacks the conserved phenylalanine or tryptophan, pointing to a likely read error. The chain joins TRBV11-1 to TRBJ2-3; TRBD1 matches at 9 bases. The CDR3 contains 13 residues. The trim removed 10 bases at V and 6 bases at J, leaving 8 bases unmatched. Per the germline V gene, CDR1 is SGHAT and CDR2 is FQDESV (reference sequence). CDR3 in amino acids: CAIRGTGKDTQYV. The CDR3 nucleotides are TGTGCCATCAGAGGGACAGGGAAGGATACGCAGTATGTT.

Only a few counts were recorded for this clonotype. The rearrangement links TRBV9 to TRBJ2-5; unclear D gene. The CDR3 has 13 residues. V lost 0 bases, J lost 3 bases, and 6 bases lay in between. CDR1 and CDR2 (germline): SGDLS, YYNGEE. This chain's CDR3 is CASSVGAEETQYF. DNA of the CDR3: TGTGCCAGCAGCGTAGGAGCCGAAGAGACCCAGTACTTC.

Notes on this clonotype: No conserved phenylalanine or tryptophan is present at the end of the CDR3, so a read error is the likely explanation. The chain employs TRBV6-2 or TRBV6-3 and TRBJ1-5; D possibly corresponds to TRBD1 (6 bases). CDR1 MNHEY and CDR2 SVGEGT come from the germline V gene. Trimming left V 6 bases short and J 4 bases short, with 13 bases between. The CDR3 contains 14 residues. CDR3 coding DNA: TGTGCCAGCAGCTACGTGGGACAAAATCAGCCCCAGCATGTT. As protein: CASSYVGQNQPQHV.

J is TRBJ2-2 and V is TRBV10-3, with D tentatively TRBD2 (5 bases). The V gene lost 8 bases and the J gene lost 4 bases, with 17 bases spanning the gap. Looked up from germline, CDR1 is ENHRY and CDR2 is SYGVKD. The CDR3 loop spans 15 amino acids. The CDR3 protein is CAIQDRRRSTGELFF. The CDR3 region has the DNA TGTGCCATCCAGGACCGGCGGAGGAGCACCGGGGAGCTGTTTTTT.

This clonotype showed up just a few times. Its ends do not fully match the called genes, so a read error is possible. The V gene is TRBV28, the J gene TRBJ2-1, with D maybe TRBD2 (6 bases). The V gene's germline CDR1 is MDHEN and CDR2 SYDVKM. The CDR3 totals 16 residues. This CDR3 reads CASISLGGSSYNEQFF. In DNA form, the CDR3 reads TGTGCCAGCATCTCTCTGGGGGGTAGCTCCTACAATGAACAGTTCTTC.

The chain is built from TRBV11-2 and TRBJ2-5, with 9 bases identical to TRBD2. Germline V gene lookup returns CDR1 SGHAT and CDR2 FQNNGV. J was trimmed by 9 bases and V by 5 bases; bases with no gene match: 10. This CDR3 has 14 amino acids. The CDR3 nucleotides are TGTGCCAGCAGCCTCGCGGGGGGGCCGGAGGCCCAGTACTTC. This translates into CASSLAGGPEAQYF.

The sample holds a few counts of this clonotype. At one end, the junction sequence differs from germline, possibly due to a read error. The genes are TRBV11-1 and TRBJ2-3; D gene uncertain. This CDR3 comprises 13 residues. Germline CDR1 SGHAT, CDR2 FQDESV (reference sequence). The CDR3: CASREIGMDTQFF. In DNA form, the CDR3 reads TGTGCCAGCAGAGAGATAGGGATGGATACGCAGTTTTTT. Full variable domain (remainder filled in from reference TRBV11-1 and TRBJ2-3): EAEVAQSPRYKITEKSQAVAFWCDPISGHATLYWYRQILGQGPELLVQFQDESVVDDSQLPKDRFSAERLKGVDSTLKIQPAELGDSAMYLCASREIGMDTQFFGPGTRLTVL.

This clonotype occurred once. Likely a read error: the CDR3 ends without its conserved phenylalanine or tryptophan. The limits of the CDR3 on the DNA are not certain, so only TCRdb's listed CDR3 is given. This sequence joins TRBV6-5 and TRBJ2-7; TRBD2, as called in the table, went unchecked against the DNA. CDR1 and CDR2 from the germline V gene are MNHEY and SVGAGI. The CDR3 region is 15 residues in length, termini included. The CDR3 sequence is CASSYSAGVTYEHYY.

In regard to this clonotype: Since the CDR3 does not end with the conserved phenylalanine or tryptophan, this likely comes from a read error. The chain carries TRBV20-1 and TRBJ2-5; possible D gene TRBD2, 7 bases. In germline, CDR1 is DFQATT, CDR2 SNEGSKA (reference sequence). V was pared by 1 base and J by 3 bases, with 15 bases between. This CDR3 contains 15 residues. CDR3 bases: TGCAGTGCTAGAGGCAACATAGGGGGGGAAGAGACCCAGTACTAC. Protein: CSARGNIGGEETQYY.

This clonotype was observed a single time. This likely comes from a read error, as the CDR3 has no conserved phenylalanine or tryptophan at its end. It is unclear where the CDR3 begins or ends on the DNA, so no DNA is shown, and the CDR3 is as TCRdb lists it. The rearrangement links TRBV11-2 to TRBJ2-7; the table's D call of TRBD2 was not tested on the DNA. Germline V gives CDR1 SGHAT, CDR2 FQNNGV. The CDR3 sequence runs 15 residues, both termini included. CDR3 region: CASSLSPSPPYEQYL.

The chain is built from TRBV11-2 and TRBJ2-7; 7 nucleotides line up with TRBD2. This CDR3 spans 15 amino acids. Germline CDR1 reads SGHAT; CDR2 reads FQNNGV. V lost 10 bases and J lost 1; bases outside the gene matches: 13. Here the CDR3 DNA reads TGTGCCATCAGGCCTTGTGCTAGCGGTTCCTACGAGCAGTACTTC. As protein: CAIRPCASGSYEQYF. Full variable domain (missing parts from reference TRBV11-2 and TRBJ2-7): EAGVAQSPRYKIIEKRQSVAFWCNPISGHATLYWYQQILGQGPKLLIQFQNNGVVDDSQLPKDRFSAERLKGVDSTLKIQPAKLEDSAVYLCAIRPCASGSYEQYFGPGTRLTVT.

This sequence joins TRBV29-1 and TRBJ2-1, with D perhaps TRBD2 (6 bases). The germline V gene has CDR1 SQVTM and CDR2 ANQGSEA. The CDR3 extends over 15 amino acids. With 8 bases removed from V and 9 bases from J, the gap between germline ends came to 26 bases. CDR3 loop: CSTKTGGTWGSEQFF. CDR3 nucleotides: TGCAGCACCAAGACTGGCGGGACCTGGGGGAGTGAGCAGTTCTTC.

As to this clonotype: The junction does not match germline at one end; this may be a read error. This chain uses TRBV5-1 with TRBJ2-6, with TRBD1 as a possible D gene (6 bases). The germline CDR1 and CDR2 sequences are SGHRS and YFSETQ. The CDR3 consists of 15 residues. Here the CDR3 reads CASSHGGSGTNVLIF. CDR3 coding DNA: TGCGCCAGCAGCCATGGGGGCTCCGGGACCAACGTCCTGATTTTC.

As regards this clonotype: At one boundary the junction diverges from the germline segment, which might be a read error. J is TRBJ2-1 and V is TRBV6-2 or TRBV6-3; unclear D gene. CDR3 length: 11 amino acids. Per the germline V gene, CDR1 is MNHEY and CDR2 is SVGEGT. CDR3 bases: TGTGCCAGTAGTTCATACAATGAGCATTACTTC. Residues: CASSSYNEHYF.

The rearrangement joins TRBV5-4 to TRBJ1-4, with TRBD1 matching 9 bases. The CDR3 runs 15 residues. CDR1 is SGHNT and CDR2 is YYREEE in the germline V gene (reference sequence). The junction had 11 bases not matched to a gene; V was cut back by 4 bases and J by 10 bases. CDR3 region: CASSTNRGLKAKLFF. The CDR3 coding sequence is TGTGCCAGCAGCACAAACAGGGGGCTGAAAGCAAAACTGTTTTTT.

This chain connects TRBV5-6 to TRBJ2-5; perhaps TRBD1 as D (6 bases). V lost 5 bases and J 1 base, leaving 27 bases between the germline ends. Germline values: CDR1 SGHDT, CDR2 YYEEEE. There are 19 residues in the CDR3. The CDR3 reads CASSSDKKTRDTRQETQYF. In nucleotides, the CDR3 is TGTGCCAGCAGTTCGGACAAAAAGACCCGGGACACTCGCCAAGAGACCCAGTACTTC.

This clonotype is a singleton in its sample. Compared with germline, one end of the junction differs, possibly owing to a read error. J is TRBJ1-6 and V is TRBV13; 8 bases line up with TRBD1. The CDR3 sequence is 18 residues long. From germline, CDR1 is PRHDT and CDR2 FYEKMQ (reference sequence). The CDR3 reads CTSILGGRGRSYNSTLHF. The DNA of the CDR3 is TGTACCAGCATCTTAGGTGGCAGGGGGCGCTCCTATAATTCAACCCTCCACTTT.

The count of this clonotype is one. This rearrangement joins TRBV29-1 to TRBJ2-5; D is unclear. The CDR3 runs to 14 residues. Trimming pared 8 bases from V and 5 bases from J, leaving 21 bases between. CDR1 is SQVTM, CDR2 ANQGSEA, per germline. The CDR3 DNA sequence: TGCAGCATCATATTACGCCTACCGCGGGAGACCCAGTACTTC. It yields the protein CSIILRLPRETQYF.

The chain has TRBV6-5 and TRBJ2-1; D might be TRBD2 (5 bases). Germline V gene data show CDR1 as MNHEY and CDR2 as SVGAGI. The V end lost 6 bases, the J end lost 7 bases, and 16 bases lay between the germline ends. The CDR3 length is 14 residues. CDR3: CASRYSPWRNEQFF. Here the CDR3 DNA reads TGTGCCAGCAGATACAGCCCATGGAGGAATGAGCAGTTCTTC.